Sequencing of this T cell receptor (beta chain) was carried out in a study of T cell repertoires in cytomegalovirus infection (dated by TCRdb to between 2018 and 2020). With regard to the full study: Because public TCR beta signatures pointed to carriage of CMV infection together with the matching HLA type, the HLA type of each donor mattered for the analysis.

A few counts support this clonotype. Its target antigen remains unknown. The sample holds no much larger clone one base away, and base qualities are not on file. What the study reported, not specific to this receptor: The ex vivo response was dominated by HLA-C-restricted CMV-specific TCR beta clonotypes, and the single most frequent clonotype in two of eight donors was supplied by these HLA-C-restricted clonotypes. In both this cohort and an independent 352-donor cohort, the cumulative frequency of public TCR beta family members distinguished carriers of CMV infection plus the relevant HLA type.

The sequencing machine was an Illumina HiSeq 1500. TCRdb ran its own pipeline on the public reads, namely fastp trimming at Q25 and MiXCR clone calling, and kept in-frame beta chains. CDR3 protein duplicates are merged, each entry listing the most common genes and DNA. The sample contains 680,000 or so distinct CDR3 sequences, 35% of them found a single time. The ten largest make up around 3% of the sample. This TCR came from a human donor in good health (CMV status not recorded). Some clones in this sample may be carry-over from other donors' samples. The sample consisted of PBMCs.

The CDR3 has the sequence CASSPGHSATTDTQYF. The DNA sequence is as follows: TGTGCCAGCAGCCCCGGCCATTCGGCTACCACAGATACGCAGTATTTT. The chain joins TRBV11-3 to TRBJ2-3; the D gene cannot be resolved reliably. The V and J ends are trimmed by 5 bases and 2 bases, leaving 17 bases between them. The CDR3 contains 16 residues, cysteine and phenylalanine counted. The sequence is cut down to CDR3 DNA, 48 bases in frame from base 1. According to the germline V gene, CDR1 reads SGHNT and CDR2 reads YENEEA.